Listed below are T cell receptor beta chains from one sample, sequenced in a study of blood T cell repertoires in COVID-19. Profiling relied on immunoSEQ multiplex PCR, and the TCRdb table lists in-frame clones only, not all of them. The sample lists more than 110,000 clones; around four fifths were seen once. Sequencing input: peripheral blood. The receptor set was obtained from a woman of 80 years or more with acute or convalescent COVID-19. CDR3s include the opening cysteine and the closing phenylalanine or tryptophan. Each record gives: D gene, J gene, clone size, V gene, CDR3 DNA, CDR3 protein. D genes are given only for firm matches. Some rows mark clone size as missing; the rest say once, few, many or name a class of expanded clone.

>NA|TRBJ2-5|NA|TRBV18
TGTGCCAGCTCACCCGGACAGCAAGAGACCCAGTACTTC
CASSPGQQETQYF
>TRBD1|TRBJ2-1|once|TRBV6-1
TGTGCCAGCAGTGCCAGGACAGGGGGACCCTACAATGAGCAGTTCTTC
CASSARTGGPYNEQFF
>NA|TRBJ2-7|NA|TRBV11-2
TGTGCCAGCAGCTCACTCCGGGACACGACCTACGAGCAGTACTTC
CASSSLRDTTYEQYF
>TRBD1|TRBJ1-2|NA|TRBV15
TGTGCCACCAGCAGAGAGGGACAGGGGGATGGCTACACCTTC
CATSREGQGDGYTF
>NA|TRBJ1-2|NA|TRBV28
TGTGCCAGCATTAAGGGGTGGAGGGGACTTTTGGGCTATGGCTACACCTTC
CASIKGWRGLLGYGYTF
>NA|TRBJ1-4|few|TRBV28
TGTGCCAGCAGTCCATTCAGGGTGCGGAATGAAAAACTGTTTTTT
CASSPFRVRNEKLFF
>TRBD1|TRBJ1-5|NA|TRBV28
TGTGCCAGCAGACGACAGGGGGGAGGTCAGCCCCAGCATTTT
CASRRQGGGQPQHF
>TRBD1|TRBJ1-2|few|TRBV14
TGTGCCAGCAGCCAAGCCTCCGGGACAGTGCCCCTCGGGGGCTACACCTTC
CASSQASGTVPLGGYTF
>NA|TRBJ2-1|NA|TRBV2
TGTGCCAGAGGGGGGGGGACGATCTACAATGAGCAGTTCTTC
CARGGGTIYNEQFF
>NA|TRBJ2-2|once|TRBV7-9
TGTGCCAGCAGCCCCTTCCAGGGGGGTGGGACCGGGGAGCTGTTTTTT
CASSPFQGGGTGELFF
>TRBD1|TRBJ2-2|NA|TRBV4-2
TGTGCCAGCAGCCAAGCACAGGGGGGATATGGAGGCACCGGGGAGCTGTTTTTT
CASSQAQGGYGGTGELFF
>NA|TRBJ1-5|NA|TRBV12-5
TGTGCTAGTGGTTTGGTATTATGGTCCGGGGGGGAGGGTCCTACTAATCAGCCCCAGCATTTT
CASGLVLWSGGEGPTNQPQHF
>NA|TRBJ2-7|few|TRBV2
TGTGCCAGCAGTGTTTATTTTAGCGGAGCCTACGAGCAGTACTTC
CASSVYFSGAYEQYF
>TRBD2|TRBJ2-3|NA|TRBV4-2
TGTGCCAGCAGCGCTGGGACTAGAGGGCGTGGTACGCAGTATTTT
CASSAGTRGRGTQYF
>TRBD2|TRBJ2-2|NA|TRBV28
TGTGCCAGCAGTTTGATTGATAGCGGGACCACCGGGGAGCTGTTTTTT
CASSLIDSGTTGELFF
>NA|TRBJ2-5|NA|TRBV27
TGTGCCAGCAGACCGGGAGTAATGCAAGAGACCCAGTACTTC
CASRPGVMQETQYF
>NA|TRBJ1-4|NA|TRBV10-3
TGTGCCATCAGTGATCAGGGTCAGGAAAAACTGTTTTTT
CAISDQGQEKLFF
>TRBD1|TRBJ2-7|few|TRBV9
TGTGCCAGCAGCGGGGGACAGGGGTCCTACGAGCAGTACTTC
CASSGGQGSYEQYF
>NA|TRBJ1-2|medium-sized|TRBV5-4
TGTGCCAGCAGTGATAACTTTAACTATGGCTACACCTTC
CASSDNFNYGYTF
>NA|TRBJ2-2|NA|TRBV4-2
TGTGCCAGCAGCCAAGAAACGTGGGCGGGCACCGGGGAGCTGTTTTTT
CASSQETWAGTGELFF
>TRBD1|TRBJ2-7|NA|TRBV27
TGTGCCAGCACCACGAGAGGGGGCCCCACCTACGAGCAGTACTTC
CASTTRGGPTYEQYF
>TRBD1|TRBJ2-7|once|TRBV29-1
TGCAGCGTTGTCTCGGACAGGGGGTACCACGAGCAGTACTTC
CSVVSDRGYHEQYF
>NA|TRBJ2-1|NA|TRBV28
TGTGCCAGCAGTCTAGGACGTACTAGAAACTACAATGAGCAGTTCTTC
CASSLGRTRNYNEQFF
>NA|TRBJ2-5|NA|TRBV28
TGTGCCAGCAGTTTAAACCCTAGCCGGGAGACCCAGTACTTC
CASSLNPSRETQYF
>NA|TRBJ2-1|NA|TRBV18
TGTGCCAGCTCACCACCCAGCGGGCCATACAATGAGCAGTTCTTC
CASSPPSGPYNEQFF
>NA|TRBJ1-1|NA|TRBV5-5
TGTGCCAGCACATGGGGCCGTCAGTACACTGAAGCTTTCTTT
CASTWGRQYTEAFF
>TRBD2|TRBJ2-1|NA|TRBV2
TGTGCCAGCAAGAAGAGCGGGAGATTGAAGGATGAGCAGTTCTTC
CASKKSGRLKDEQFF
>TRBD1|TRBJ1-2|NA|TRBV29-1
TGCAGCGTTGCCGGGGACAGGGGGGGAAACTATGGCTACACCTTC
CSVAGDRGGNYGYTF
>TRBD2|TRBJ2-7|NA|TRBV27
TGTGCCAGCAGTCCCTCCTCCCGCTCTAGCGGGAGTGTATACGAGCAGTACTTC
CASSPSSRSSGSVYEQYF
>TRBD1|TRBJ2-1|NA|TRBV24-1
TGTGCCACCACTCAAGACAGGGAAGGCTACCACTCCTACAATGAGCAGTTCTTC
CATTQDREGYHSYNEQFF
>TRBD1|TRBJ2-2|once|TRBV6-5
TGTGCCAGCAGGGCCGGGACAGGGTGGTCCGGGGAGCTGTTTTTT
CASRAGTGWSGELFF
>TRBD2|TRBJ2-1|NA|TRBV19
TGTGCCAGTACCGAGCGGGGGCCTGGGGAAGTGGGGAGATCAAATGAGCAGTTCTTC
CASTERGPGEVGRSNEQFF
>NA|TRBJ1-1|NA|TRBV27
TGTGCCAGCAGTTTCCGGGAGGGGACTGAAGCTTTCTTT
CASSFREGTEAFF
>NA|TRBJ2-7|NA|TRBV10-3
TGTGCCATCAGTGTGGGGCCCTTAAGCGAGCAGTACTTC
CAISVGPLSEQYF
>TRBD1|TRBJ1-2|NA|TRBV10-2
TGCGCCAGCCTGGGACGGACAGGGCCAACTTCCCCGTACAATCGAGCTAACTATGGCTACACCTTC
CASLGRTGPTSPYNRANYGYTF
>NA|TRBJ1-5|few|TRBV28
TGTGCCAGCAGTTGGGGAGGTCAGCCCCAGCATTTT
CASSWGGQPQHF
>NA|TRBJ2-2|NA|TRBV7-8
TGTGCCAGCAGCCGACAGAACACCGGGGAGCTGTTTTTT
CASSRQNTGELFF
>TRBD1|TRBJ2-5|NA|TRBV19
TGTGCCAGTAGGGGTTCAAGGACAGGGGGTTCGGAGACCCAGTACTTC
CASRGSRTGGSETQYF
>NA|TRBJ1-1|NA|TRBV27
TGTGCCAGCAGTTTATCGAGGCAGTGGAACACTGAAGCTTTCTTT
CASSLSRQWNTEAFF
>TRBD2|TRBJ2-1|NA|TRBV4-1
TGCGCCAGCAGTAGACTAGCCCAAGGATACAATGAGCAGTTCTTC
CASSRLAQGYNEQFF
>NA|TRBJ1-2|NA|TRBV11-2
TGTGCCAGCAGCCCGAAGGCCGGGACACCTATTAACTATGGCTACACCTTC
CASSPKAGTPINYGYTF
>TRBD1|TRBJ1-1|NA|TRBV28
TGTGCCAGCAGTCCTCCGGACAGGGCTCGGGGCACTGAAGCTTTCTTT
CASSPPDRARGTEAFF
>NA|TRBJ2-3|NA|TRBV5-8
TGTGCCAGCAGTCCTAACCGGGGATATAGAACAAGCACAGATACGCAGTATTTT
CASSPNRGYRTSTDTQYF
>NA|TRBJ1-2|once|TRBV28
TGTGCCAGCAGTTTGGCCACACTAGACTATGGCTACACCTTC
CASSLATLDYGYTF
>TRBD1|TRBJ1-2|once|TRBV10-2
TGCGCCAGCAGCTCAGGGACAGGGTTCTATGGCTACACCTTC
CASSSGTGFYGYTF
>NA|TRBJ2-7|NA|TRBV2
TGTGCCAGCAGCGACCGGGGTCGGACCCTCTACGAGCAGTACTTC
CASSDRGRTLYEQYF
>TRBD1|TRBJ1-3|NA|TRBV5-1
TGCGCCAGCAGCTTATCCACAGGGGTCGTTGGAAACACCATATATTTT
CASSLSTGVVGNTIYF